A single sample gave rise to the 11 T cell receptor beta chains below, sequenced in a study of cytomegalovirus exposure and HLA in healthy donors. It was with 60 Vbeta and 13 Jbeta primers that the PCR ran. The protocol was immunoSEQ multiplex PCR, while the TCRdb copy is restricted to in-frame clones and leaves out a portion. The repertoire consists of 170,000 or so clones, with 77% occurring once and the leading ten covering 3% to 4.5%. What was sequenced was PBMCs. The receptor set was obtained from a woman aged 55-70 years in good health and CMV-seropositive.

Written as DNA, the CDR3 is TGTGCCAGTAGTATAGCGGGAAGAATTTACGAGCAGTACTTC. It specifies CASSIAGRIYEQYF. The gene calls are TRBV19 and TRBJ2-7; maybe TRBD2 (5 bases). V shed 1 base and J shed 4 bases, with 11 bases lying between them. The CDR3 extends over 14 amino acids. The germline CDR1 and CDR2 sequences are LNHDA and SQIVND (reference sequence).

The genes are TRBV28 and TRBJ1-1; TRBD1 matches 8 bases. CDR1 and CDR2 from the germline V gene are MDHEN and SYDVKM. The CDR3 contains 13 residues. The V segment lost 7 bases and the J segment 2 bases; nucleotides outside the gene matches: 3. The CDR3 reads CASTGTGNTEAFF. The CDR3 DNA is TGTGCCAGCACCGGGACAGGCAACACTGAAGCTTTCTTT.

The chain has TRBV28 and TRBJ2-5; 10 bases fit TRBD1. In germline, CDR1 is MDHEN, CDR2 SYDVKM. The CDR3 has 17 amino acids. V trimming: 6 bases; J trimming: 4 bases; junction bases outside the gene matches: 14. CDR3 coding DNA: TGTGCCAGCAGCCCTCTCTCGACAGGGGGCTCGGGAGAGACCCAGTACTTC. Translating it yields CASSPLSTGGSGETQYF.

J is TRBJ2-7 and V is TRBV5-1, with D tentatively TRBD2 (5 bases). The CDR3 runs to 14 residues. Germline V gene sequence: CDR1 SGHRS, CDR2 YFSETQ. The V end lost 3 bases, the J end lost 2 bases, and 12 bases lay between the germline ends. Here the CDR3 DNA reads TGCGCCAGCAGCTCACTAAGCGGTGCCTACGAGCAGTACTTC. Its protein product is CASSSLSGAYEQYF.

CDR3 coding DNA: TGTGCCTGGGGACGGGGGTCTACGCCCCAGCATTTT. Protein product: CAWGRGSTPQHF. The chain combines TRBV30 with TRBJ1-5, with D perhaps matching TRBD1 (5 bases). The CDR3 totals 12 residues. Per germline, CDR1 GTSNPN and CDR2 SVGIG (reference sequence). The V end was cut by 5 bases, the J end by 9 bases, with 14 bases between.

This clone appeared once. The J gene is TRBJ1-1, the V gene TRBV7-3; a possible D gene is TRBD1 (6 bases). V was cut by 8 bases and J by 2 bases, with 12 bases left in between. The CDR3 length is 13 residues. Germline CDR1 SGHTA, CDR2 FQGTGA. In DNA, the CDR3 is TGTGCCAGCGCCACAGGGTTCAACACTGAAGCTTTCTTT. Residues: CASATGFNTEAFF.

The V call is TRBV19, the J call TRBJ2-1; D perhaps matches TRBD2 (6 bases). Deletions cut 3 bases from V and 9 bases from J, with 15 bases between. From germline, CDR1 is LNHDA and CDR2 SQIVND (reference sequence). This CDR3 has 14 amino acids. The CDR3 DNA reads TGTGCCAGTAGTATGGGGCGGGATAGGGGTGAGCAGTTCTTC. Its protein is CASSMGRDRGEQFF. The full variable domain, in which reference TRBV19 and TRBJ2-1 provide the parts outside the CDR3, is DGGITQSPKYLFRKEGQNVTLSCEQNLNHDAMYWYRQDPGQGLRLIYYSQIVNDFQKGDIAEGYSVSREKKESFPLTVTSAQKNPTAFYLCASSMGRDRGEQFFGPGTRLTVL.

The rearrangement uses TRBV9 and TRBJ2-1, with 13 nucleotides matching TRBD2. With 1 base clipped from V and 9 bases from J, the junction kept 13 bases outside the gene matches. Germline CDR1 and CDR2: SGDLS and YYNGEE. The CDR3 is made up of 18 amino acids. This CDR3 is CASSVTSGGAVGQGEQFF. The CDR3 nucleotides read TGTGCCAGCAGCGTAACTAGCGGGGGGGCGGTGGGGCAGGGTGAGCAGTTCTTC.

The rearrangement links TRBV28 to TRBJ2-2, with D unclear. V dropped 2 bases and J dropped 11 bases, with 15 bases sitting between them. This CDR3 comprises 14 residues. Germline assignment: CDR1 MDHEN and CDR2 SYDVKM. The DNA of the CDR3 is TGTGCCAGCAGTTTACCAGGCCCGGCTCGAGAGCTGTTTTTT. Translation gives CASSLPGPARELFF.

This clone came up a few times. The V call is TRBV9, the J call TRBJ1-1, with 9 bases aligning to TRBD1. The trim removed 0 bases at V and 6 bases at J, leaving 3 bases unmatched. Per germline, CDR1 SGDLS and CDR2 YYNGEE. The CDR3 contains 14 residues. In nucleotides, the CDR3 is TGTGCCAGCAGCGTAGTGGGACAGGGCCCTGAAGCTTTCTTT. Translating gives CASSVVGQGPEAFF.

The rearrangement links TRBV5-1 to TRBJ2-1; TRBD2 matches 7 bases. J was trimmed by 2 bases and V by 3 bases; bases with no gene match: 5. CDR1 and CDR2 (germline): SGHRS, YFSETQ. There are 15 residues in the CDR3. CDR3 nucleotide sequence: TGCGCCAGCAGCTCCCCGGGAGGCCCCTACAATGAGCAGTTCTTC. Its translation is CASSSPGGPYNEQFF.